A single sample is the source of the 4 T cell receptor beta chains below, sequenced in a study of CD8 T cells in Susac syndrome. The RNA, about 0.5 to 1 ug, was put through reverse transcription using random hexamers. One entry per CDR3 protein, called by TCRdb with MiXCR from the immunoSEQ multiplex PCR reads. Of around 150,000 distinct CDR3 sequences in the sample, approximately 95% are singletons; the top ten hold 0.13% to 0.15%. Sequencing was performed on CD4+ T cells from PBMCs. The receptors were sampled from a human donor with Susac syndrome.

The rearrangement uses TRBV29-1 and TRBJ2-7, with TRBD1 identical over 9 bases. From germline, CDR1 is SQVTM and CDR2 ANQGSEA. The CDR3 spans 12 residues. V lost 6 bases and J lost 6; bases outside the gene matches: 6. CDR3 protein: CSVRTGEAEQYF. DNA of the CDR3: TGCAGCGTCCGGACAGGGGAGGCCGAGCAGTACTTC.

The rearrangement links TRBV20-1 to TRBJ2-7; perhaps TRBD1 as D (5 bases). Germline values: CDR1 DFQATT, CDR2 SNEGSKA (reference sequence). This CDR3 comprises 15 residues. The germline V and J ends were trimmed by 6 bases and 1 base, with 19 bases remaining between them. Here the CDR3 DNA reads TGCAGTGCGCAAGACGGGTTGCAGGGTTCCTACGAGCAGTACTTC. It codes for CSAQDGLQGSYEQYF.

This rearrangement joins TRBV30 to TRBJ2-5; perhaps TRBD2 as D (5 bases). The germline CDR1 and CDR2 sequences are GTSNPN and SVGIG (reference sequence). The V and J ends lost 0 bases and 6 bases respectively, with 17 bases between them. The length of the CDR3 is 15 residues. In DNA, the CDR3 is TGTGCCTGGAGTGTATTAGGGAGTACGGGAAAGACCCAGTACTTC. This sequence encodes CAWSVLGSTGKTQYF.

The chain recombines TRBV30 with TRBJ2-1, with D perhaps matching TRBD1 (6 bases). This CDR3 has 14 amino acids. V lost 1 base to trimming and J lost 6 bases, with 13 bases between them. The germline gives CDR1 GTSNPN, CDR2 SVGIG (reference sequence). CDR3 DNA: TGTGCCTGGAGTGGGGGACACCTCGGCAATGAGCAGTTCTTC. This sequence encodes CAWSGGHLGNEQFF.